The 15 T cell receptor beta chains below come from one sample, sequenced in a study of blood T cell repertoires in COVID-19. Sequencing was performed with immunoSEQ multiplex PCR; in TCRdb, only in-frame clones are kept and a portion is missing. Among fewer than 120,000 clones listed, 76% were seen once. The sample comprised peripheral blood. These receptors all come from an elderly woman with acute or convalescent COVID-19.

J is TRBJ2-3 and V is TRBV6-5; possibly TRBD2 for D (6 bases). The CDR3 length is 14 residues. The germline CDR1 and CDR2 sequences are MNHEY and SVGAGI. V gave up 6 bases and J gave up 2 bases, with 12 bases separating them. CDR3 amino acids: CASRIGGATDTQYF. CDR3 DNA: TGTGCCAGCAGGATAGGCGGGGCCACAGATACGCAGTATTTT.

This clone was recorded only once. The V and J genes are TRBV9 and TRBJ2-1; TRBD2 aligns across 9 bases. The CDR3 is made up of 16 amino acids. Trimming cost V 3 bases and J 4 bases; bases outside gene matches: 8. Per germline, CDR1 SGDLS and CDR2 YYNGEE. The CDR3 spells CASSGLIAGAYNEQFF. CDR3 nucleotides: TGTGCCAGCAGCGGATTAATAGCGGGAGCGTACAATGAGCAGTTCTTC. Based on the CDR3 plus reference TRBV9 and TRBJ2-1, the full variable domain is DSGVTQTPKHLITATGQRVTLRCSPRSGDLSVYWYQQSLDQGLQFLIQYYNGEERAKGNILERFSAQQFPDLHSELNLSSLELGDSALYFCASSGLIAGAYNEQFFGPGTRLTVL.

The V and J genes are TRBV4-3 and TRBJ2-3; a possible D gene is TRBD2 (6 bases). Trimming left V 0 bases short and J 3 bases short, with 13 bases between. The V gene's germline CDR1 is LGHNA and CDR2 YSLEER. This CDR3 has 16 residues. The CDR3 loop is CASSQDAGRATDTQYF. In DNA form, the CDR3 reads TGCGCCAGCAGCCAAGACGCGGGAAGAGCGACAGATACGCAGTATTTT.

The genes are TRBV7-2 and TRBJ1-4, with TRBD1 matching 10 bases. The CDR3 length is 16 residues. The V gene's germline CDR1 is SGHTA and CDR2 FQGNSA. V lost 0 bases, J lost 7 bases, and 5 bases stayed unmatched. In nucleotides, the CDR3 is TGTGCCAGCAGCTTAGCTGCCGGGACAGGGGCTGAAAAACTGTTTTTT. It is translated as CASSLAAGTGAEKLFF.

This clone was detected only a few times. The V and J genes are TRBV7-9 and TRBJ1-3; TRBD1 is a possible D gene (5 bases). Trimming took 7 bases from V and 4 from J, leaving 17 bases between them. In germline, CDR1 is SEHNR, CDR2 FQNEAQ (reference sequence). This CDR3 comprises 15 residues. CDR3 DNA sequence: TGTGCCAGCACCCCTGGGGGGGGTCCCGGAAACACCATATATTTT. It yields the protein CASTPGGGPGNTIYF. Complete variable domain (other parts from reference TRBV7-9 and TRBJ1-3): DTGVSQNPRHKITKRGQNVTFRCDPISEHNRLYWYRQTLGQGPEFLTYFQNEAQLEKSRLLSDRFSAERPKGSFSTLEIQRTEQGDSAMYLCASTPGGGPGNTIYFGEGSWLTVV.

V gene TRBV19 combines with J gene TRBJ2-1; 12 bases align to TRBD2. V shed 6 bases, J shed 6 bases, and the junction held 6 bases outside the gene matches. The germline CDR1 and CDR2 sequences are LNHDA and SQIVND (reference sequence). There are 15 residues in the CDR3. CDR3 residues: CASRRGLAGSNEQFF. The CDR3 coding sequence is TGTGCCAGTAGAAGGGGACTAGCGGGTTCCAATGAGCAGTTCTTC.

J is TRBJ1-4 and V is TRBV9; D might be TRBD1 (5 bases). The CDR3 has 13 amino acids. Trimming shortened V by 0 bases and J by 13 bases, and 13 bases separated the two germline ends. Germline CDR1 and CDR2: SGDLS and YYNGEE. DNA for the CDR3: TGTGCCAGCAGCGTAGGCGAAGGGGCGCGACTGTTTTTT. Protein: CASSVGEGARLFF.

CDR3 DNA: TGTGCCAGCAGCTTAATGGGGCAGGGAGGTGAAAAACTGTTTTTT. It is translated as CASSLMGQGGEKLFF. The gene calls are TRBV7-9 and TRBJ1-4; D is perhaps TRBD1 (5 bases). The CDR3 runs to 15 residues. Germline V gives CDR1 SEHNR, CDR2 FQNEAQ (reference sequence). Deletions cut 2 bases from V and 7 bases from J, with 14 bases between.

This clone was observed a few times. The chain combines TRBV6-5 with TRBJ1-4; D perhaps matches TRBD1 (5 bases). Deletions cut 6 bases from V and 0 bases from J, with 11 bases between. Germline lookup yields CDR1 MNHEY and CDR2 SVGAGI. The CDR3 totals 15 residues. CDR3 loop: CASRDRGATNEKLFF. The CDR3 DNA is TGTGCCAGCAGAGACAGAGGAGCAACTAATGAAAAACTGTTTTTT.

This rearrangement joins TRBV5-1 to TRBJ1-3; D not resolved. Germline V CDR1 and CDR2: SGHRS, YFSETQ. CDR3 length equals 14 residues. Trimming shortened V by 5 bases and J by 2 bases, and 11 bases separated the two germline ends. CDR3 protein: CASRMEVPGNTIYF. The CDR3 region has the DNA TGCGCCAGCAGAATGGAGGTCCCTGGAAACACCATATATTTT.

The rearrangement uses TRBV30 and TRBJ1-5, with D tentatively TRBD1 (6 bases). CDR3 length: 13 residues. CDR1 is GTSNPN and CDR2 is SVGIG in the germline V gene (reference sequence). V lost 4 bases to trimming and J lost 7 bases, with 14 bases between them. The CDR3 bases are TGTGCCTGGAACCTAGGGGGAGGGCAGCCCCAGCATTTT. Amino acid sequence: CAWNLGGGQPQHF.

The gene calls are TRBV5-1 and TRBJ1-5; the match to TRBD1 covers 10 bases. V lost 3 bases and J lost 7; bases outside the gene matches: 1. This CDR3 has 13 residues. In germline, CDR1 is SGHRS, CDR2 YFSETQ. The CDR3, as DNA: TGCGCCAGCAGCTGGGGACAGGGGCAGCCCCAGCATTTT. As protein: CASSWGQGQPQHF.

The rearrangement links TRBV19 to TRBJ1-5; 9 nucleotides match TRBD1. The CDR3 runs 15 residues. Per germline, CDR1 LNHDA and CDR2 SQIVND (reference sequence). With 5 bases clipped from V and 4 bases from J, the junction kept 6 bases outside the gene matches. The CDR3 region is CASSVYGTGNQPQHF. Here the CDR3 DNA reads TGTGCCAGTAGTGTTTACGGGACAGGGAATCAGCCCCAGCATTTT.

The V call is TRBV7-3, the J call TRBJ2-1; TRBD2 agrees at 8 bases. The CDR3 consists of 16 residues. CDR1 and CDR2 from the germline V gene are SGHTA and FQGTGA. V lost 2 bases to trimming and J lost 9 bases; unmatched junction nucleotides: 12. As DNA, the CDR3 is TGTGCCAGCAGCTTACTTCCGCCGGGGGGGCCTGGTGAGCAGTTCTTC. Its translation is CASSLLPPGGPGEQFF.

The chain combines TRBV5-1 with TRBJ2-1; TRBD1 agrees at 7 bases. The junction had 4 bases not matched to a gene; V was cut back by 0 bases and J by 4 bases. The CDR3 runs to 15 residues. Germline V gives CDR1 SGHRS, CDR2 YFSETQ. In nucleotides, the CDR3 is TGCGCCAGCAGCTTGGTTACAGGGGCTTACAATGAGCAGTTCTTC. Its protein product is CASSLVTGAYNEQFF.